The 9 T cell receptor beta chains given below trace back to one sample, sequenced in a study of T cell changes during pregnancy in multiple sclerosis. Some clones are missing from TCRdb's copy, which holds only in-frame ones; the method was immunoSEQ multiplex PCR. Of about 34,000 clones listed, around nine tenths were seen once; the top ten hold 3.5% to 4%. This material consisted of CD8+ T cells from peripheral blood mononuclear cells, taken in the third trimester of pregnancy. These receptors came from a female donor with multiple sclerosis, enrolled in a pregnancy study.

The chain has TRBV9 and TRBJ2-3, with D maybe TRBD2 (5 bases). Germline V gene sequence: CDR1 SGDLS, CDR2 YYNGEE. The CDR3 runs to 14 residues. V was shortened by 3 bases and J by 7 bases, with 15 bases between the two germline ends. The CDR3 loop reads CASSASRGQHTQYF. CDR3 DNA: TGTGCCAGCAGCGCATCACGGGGTCAACATACGCAGTATTTT.

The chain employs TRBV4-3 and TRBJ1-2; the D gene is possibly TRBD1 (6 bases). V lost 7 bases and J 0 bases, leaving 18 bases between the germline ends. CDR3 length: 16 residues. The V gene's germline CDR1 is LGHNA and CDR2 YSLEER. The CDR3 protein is CASKGARGTTNYGYTF. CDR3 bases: TGCGCCAGCAAGGGAGCCAGGGGCACTACTAACTATGGCTACACCTTC.

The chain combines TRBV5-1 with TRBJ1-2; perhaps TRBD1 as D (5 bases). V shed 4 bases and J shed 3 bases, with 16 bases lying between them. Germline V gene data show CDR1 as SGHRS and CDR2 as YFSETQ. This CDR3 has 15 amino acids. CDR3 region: CASSGGVRRHYGYTF. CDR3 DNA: TGCGCCAGCAGCGGGGGGGTTAGACGACACTATGGCTACACCTTC.

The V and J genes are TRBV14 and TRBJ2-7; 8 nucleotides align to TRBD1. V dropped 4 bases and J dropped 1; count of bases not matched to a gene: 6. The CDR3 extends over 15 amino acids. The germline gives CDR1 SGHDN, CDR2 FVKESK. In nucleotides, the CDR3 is TGTGCCAGCAGCCCCTGGGACAGGCGATCCTACGAGCAGTACTTC. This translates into CASSPWDRRSYEQYF.

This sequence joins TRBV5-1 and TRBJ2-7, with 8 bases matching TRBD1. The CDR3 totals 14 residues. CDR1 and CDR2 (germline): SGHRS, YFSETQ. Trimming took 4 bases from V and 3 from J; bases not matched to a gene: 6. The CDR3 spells CASSLGTGGYEQYF. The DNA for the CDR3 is TGCGCCAGCAGCCTGGGGACAGGCGGCTACGAGCAGTACTTC.

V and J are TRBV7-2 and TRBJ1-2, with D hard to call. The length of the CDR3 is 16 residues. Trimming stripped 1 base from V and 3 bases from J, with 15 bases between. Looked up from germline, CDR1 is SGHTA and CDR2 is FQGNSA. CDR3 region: CASSLEGGMGDYGYTF. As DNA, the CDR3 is TGTGCCAGCAGCTTAGAGGGCGGGATGGGAGACTATGGCTACACCTTC. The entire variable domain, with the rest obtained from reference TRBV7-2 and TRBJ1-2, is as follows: GAGVSQSPSNKVTEKGKDVELRCDPISGHTALYWYRQSLGQGLEFLIYFQGNSAPDKSGLPSDRFSAERTGGSVSTLTIQRTQQEDSAVYLCASSLEGGMGDYGYTFGSGTRLTVV.

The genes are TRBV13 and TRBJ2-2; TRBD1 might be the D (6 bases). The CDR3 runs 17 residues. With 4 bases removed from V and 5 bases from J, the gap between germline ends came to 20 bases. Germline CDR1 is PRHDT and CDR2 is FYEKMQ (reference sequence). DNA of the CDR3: TGTGCCAGCAGCTCTTCCTTGACAGGCTTAAGGACCGGGGAGCTGTTTTTT. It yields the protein CASSSSLTGLRTGELFF.

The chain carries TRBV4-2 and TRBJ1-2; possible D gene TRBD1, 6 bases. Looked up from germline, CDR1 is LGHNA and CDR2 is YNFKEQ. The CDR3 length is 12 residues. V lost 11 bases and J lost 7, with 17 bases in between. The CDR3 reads CAARGGVGGYTF. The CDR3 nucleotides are TGTGCCGCACGAGGGGGGGTGGGTGGCTACACCTTC.

The CDR3 DNA follows: TGTGCCAGCAGTAACCCGGGTTCCAATTCACCCCTCCACTTT. Protein sequence: CASSNPGSNSPLHF. The rearrangement joins TRBV27 to TRBJ1-6; D is unclear. The V and J ends lost 5 bases and 7 bases respectively, with 12 bases between them. Germline V gene data show CDR1 as MNHEY and CDR2 as SMNVEV (reference sequence). The CDR3 extends over 14 amino acids.